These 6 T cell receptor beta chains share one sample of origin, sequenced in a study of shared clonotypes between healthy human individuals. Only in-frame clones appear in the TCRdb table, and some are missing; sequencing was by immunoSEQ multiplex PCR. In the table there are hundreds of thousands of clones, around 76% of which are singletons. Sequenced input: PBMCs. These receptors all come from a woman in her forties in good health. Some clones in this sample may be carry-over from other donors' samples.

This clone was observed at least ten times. CDR3: CASRGNSGNTIYF. CDR3 in DNA: TGTGCCAGCAGGGGGAACTCTGGAAACACCATATATTTT. The chain recombines TRBV27 with TRBJ1-3; no reliable D call. The CDR3 has 13 amino acids. CDR1 and CDR2 (germline): MNHEY, SMNVEV (reference sequence). V was trimmed by 6 bases and J by 0 bases, leaving 6 bases between them.

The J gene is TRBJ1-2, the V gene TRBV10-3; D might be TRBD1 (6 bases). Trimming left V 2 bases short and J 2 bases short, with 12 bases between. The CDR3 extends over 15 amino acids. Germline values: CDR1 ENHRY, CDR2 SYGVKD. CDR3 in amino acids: CAISEGGAVNYGYTF. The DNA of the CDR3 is TGTGCCATCAGTGAGGGGGGGGCAGTCAACTATGGCTACACCTTC.

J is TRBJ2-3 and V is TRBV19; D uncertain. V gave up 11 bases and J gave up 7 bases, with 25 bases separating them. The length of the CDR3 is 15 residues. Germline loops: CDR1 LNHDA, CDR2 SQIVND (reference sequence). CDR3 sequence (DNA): TGTGCCCTAAAGTCGACCCTGACGATTTTGTATACGCAGTATTTT. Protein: CALKSTLTILYTQYF. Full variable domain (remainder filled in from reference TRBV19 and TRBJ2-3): DGGITQSPKYLFRKEGQNVTLSCEQNLNHDAMYWYRQDPGQGLRLIYYSQIVNDFQKGDIAEGYSVSREKKESFPLTVTSAQKNPTAFYLCALKSTLTILYTQYFGPGTRLTVL.

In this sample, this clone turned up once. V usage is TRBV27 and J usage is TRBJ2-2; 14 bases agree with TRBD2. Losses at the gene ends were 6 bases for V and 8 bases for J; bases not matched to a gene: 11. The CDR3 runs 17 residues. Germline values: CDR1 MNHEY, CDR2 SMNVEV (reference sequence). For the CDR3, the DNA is TGTGCCAGCAGCCTGACTAGCGGGAGGGCCAGGGATGGGGAGCTGTTTTTT. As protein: CASSLTSGRARDGELFF.

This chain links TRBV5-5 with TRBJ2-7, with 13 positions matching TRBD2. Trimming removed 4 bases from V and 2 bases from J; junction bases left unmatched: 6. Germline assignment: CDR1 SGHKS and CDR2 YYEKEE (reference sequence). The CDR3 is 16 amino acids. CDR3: CASSPGLAGLTYEQYF. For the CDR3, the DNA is TGTGCCAGCAGCCCGGGACTAGCGGGATTAACCTACGAGCAGTACTTC.

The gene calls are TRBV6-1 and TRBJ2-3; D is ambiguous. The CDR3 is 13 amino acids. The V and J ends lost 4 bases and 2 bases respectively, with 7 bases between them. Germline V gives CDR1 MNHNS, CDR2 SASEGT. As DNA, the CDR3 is TGTGCCAGCAGTGTCTATTCCACAGATACGCAGTATTTT. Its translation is CASSVYSTDTQYF.